Presented here are 28 T cell receptor beta chains from one specimen sequenced in a study of blood T cell repertoires in COVID-19. Repertoires were generated with immunoSEQ multiplex PCR, while TCRdb's copy carries only in-frame clones and drops some. The sample consists of roughly 290,000 clones, approximately 85% of them appearing once. Sequenced input: peripheral blood. All receptors derive from a human donor with COVID-19, enrolled during active disease. The donor label of this sample is uncertain.

V usage is TRBV3-1 (or the pseudogene TRBV3-2) and J usage is TRBJ1-2; 7 bases are shared with TRBD1. J lost 5 bases, V lost 2 bases, and 2 bases had no gene match. CDR3 length: 13 residues. CDR1 and CDR2 (germline): LGHDT, YNNKEL (reference sequence). Written as DNA, the CDR3 is TGTGCCAGCAGCCAAATACAGGGGTATGGCTACACCTTC. Its protein is CASSQIQGYGYTF.

The chain uses TRBV10-2 and TRBJ1-4; D call uncertain. The CDR3 runs 12 residues. CDR1 WSHSY and CDR2 SAAADI come from the germline V gene. The V gene lost 8 bases and the J gene lost 5 bases, with 9 bases spanning the gap. The DNA for the CDR3 is TGCGCCAGCCGACGGGTAAATGAAAAACTGTTTTTT. It translates to CASRRVNEKLFF.

Concerning this clone itself: At the DNA level, this CDR3 is encoded by other sequences in the same sample as well. V is TRBV7-2 and J is TRBJ2-7; 9 nucleotides match TRBD2. The germline CDR1 and CDR2 sequences are SGHTA and FQGNSA. J was trimmed by 1 base and V by 5 bases; bases with no gene match: 3. The CDR3 length is 14 residues. The CDR3: CASSLTSGSYEQYF. In nucleotides, the CDR3 is TGTGCCAGCAGCCTGACTAGCGGATCCTACGAGCAGTACTTC.

The chain joins TRBV7-2 to TRBJ1-6; maybe TRBD1 (6 bases). The CDR3 runs 15 residues. From germline, CDR1 is SGHTA and CDR2 FQGNSA. V gave up 2 bases and J gave up 10 bases, with 15 bases separating them. The CDR3 is CASSLRAIGGSPLHF. The CDR3 bases are TGTGCCAGCAGCTTACGGGCAATAGGGGGATCACCCCTCCACTTT.

This chain uses TRBV30 with TRBJ1-5, with D uncertain. Per the germline V gene, CDR1 is GTSNPN and CDR2 is SVGIG (reference sequence). V was clipped by 0 bases and J by 5 bases, with 8 bases between them. This CDR3 has 13 amino acids. In DNA form, the CDR3 reads TGTGCCTGGAGTGTACGAGGAGATCAGCCCCAGCATTTT. It translates to CAWSVRGDQPQHF.

The chain carries TRBV19 and TRBJ2-1, with 9 bases lining up with TRBD2. Trimming took 9 bases from V and 0 from J; bases not matched to a gene: 3. Germline loops: CDR1 LNHDA, CDR2 SQIVND (reference sequence). There are 14 residues in the CDR3. As DNA, the CDR3 is TGTGCCAGCAATAGCGGGAGCTCCTACAATGAGCAGTTCTTC. It specifies CASNSGSSYNEQFF.

The chain employs TRBV20-1 and TRBJ2-3; 7 bases align to TRBD2. Germline CDR1 DFQATT, CDR2 SNEGSKA (reference sequence). With V trimmed by 3 bases and J by 6 bases, 12 bases remained unmatched. The CDR3 has 15 amino acids. The DNA of the CDR3 is TGCAGTGCTAGTCGGGGGAGGGCCAGGCGGGATACGCAGTATTTT. This gives the protein CSASRGRARRDTQYF.

The J gene is TRBJ1-3, the V gene TRBV29-1; 9 bases fit TRBD1. The CDR3 is 16 residues long. The V and J ends lost 6 bases and 1 base, in that order; junction bases with no gene match: 10. Germline V gene lookup returns CDR1 SQVTM and CDR2 ANQGSEA. The CDR3 here is CSVRSGQGRSGNTIYF. Written as DNA, the CDR3 is TGCAGCGTGCGTTCGGGACAGGGAAGGTCTGGAAACACCATATATTTT.

About this clone: In the same sample, other DNA sequences code for this CDR3. This rearrangement joins TRBV7-9 to TRBJ1-4; 8 nucleotides line up with TRBD1. The length of the CDR3 is 14 residues. V shed 3 bases, J shed 8 bases, and the junction held 5 bases outside the gene matches. Germline assignment: CDR1 SEHNR and CDR2 FQNEAQ (reference sequence). The CDR3 loop is CASSFGQGREKLFF. Written as DNA, the CDR3 is TGTGCCAGCAGCTTCGGACAGGGACGGGAAAAACTGTTTTTT.

The chain combines TRBV3-1 (or the pseudogene TRBV3-2) with TRBJ1-1; 10 bases agree with TRBD1. This CDR3 spans 16 amino acids. The germline CDR1 and CDR2 sequences are LGHDT and YNNKEL (reference sequence). V lost 1 base and J lost 7; bases outside the gene matches: 9. In DNA form, the CDR3 reads TGTGCCAGCAGCCAAGGCCTGGGGGGACAGGGGATTGAAGCTTTCTTT. Translation gives CASSQGLGGQGIEAFF.

In this sample, this clone turned up a few times. The rearrangement links TRBV7-3 to TRBJ2-3, with a weak D call TRBD1 (6 bases). The CDR3 loop spans 15 amino acids. Germline CDR1 is SGHTA and CDR2 is FQGTGA. V was trimmed by 4 bases and J by 2 bases, leaving 13 bases between them. The CDR3 bases are TGTGCCAGCAGCTCAGAGGCAGGGGTCACAGATACGCAGTATTTT. Translating it yields CASSSEAGVTDTQYF.

This chain joins TRBV7-8 and TRBJ1-2; 9 nucleotides agree with TRBD1. With V trimmed by 1 base and J by 11 bases, 11 bases remained unmatched. The CDR3 is 15 amino acids. The V gene's germline CDR1 is SGHVS and CDR2 FQNEAQ. In nucleotides, the CDR3 is TGTGCCAGCAGCTTAGGGGGGGACAGGGCAAACCCTTACACCTTC. Its translation is CASSLGGDRANPYTF.

The chain couples TRBV27 to TRBJ1-6; D unclear. V was cut by 4 bases and J by 9 bases, with 13 bases left in between. Germline loops: CDR1 MNHEY, CDR2 SMNVEV (reference sequence). There are 14 residues in the CDR3. CDR3: CASSSRESTSPLHF. As DNA, the CDR3 is TGTGCCAGCAGTTCTCGGGAGTCAACTTCACCCCTCCACTTT.

This chain links TRBV2 with TRBJ2-7, with 14 positions matching TRBD2. The CDR3 consists of 21 residues. CDR1 SNHLY and CDR2 FYNNEI come from the germline V gene. J was trimmed by 4 bases and V by 7 bases; bases with no gene match: 24. DNA of the CDR3: TGTGCCAGCACCCCTCTAGGACTAGCGGGAGGTCCACAAATGGGGGGGTACGAGCAGTACTTC. Its protein product is CASTPLGLAGGPQMGGYEQYF.

This clone was recorded a few times. The chain couples TRBV30 to TRBJ2-7; D unresolved. The CDR3 totals 13 residues. With 6 bases removed from V and 4 bases from J, the gap between germline ends came to 16 bases. The germline gives CDR1 GTSNPN, CDR2 SVGIG (reference sequence). CDR3 in DNA: TGTGCCTGCCCTTTGGGCGATGGATACGAGCAGTACTTC. Residues: CACPLGDGYEQYF.

The chain couples TRBV7-9 to TRBJ2-7; 10 bases match TRBD1. The CDR3 loop spans 16 amino acids. J gave up 0 bases and V 3 bases, and 5 bases lay outside the gene matches. In germline, CDR1 is SEHNR, CDR2 FQNEAQ (reference sequence). The CDR3 reads CASSFRQGASSYEQYF. The CDR3 region has the DNA TGTGCCAGCAGCTTTCGACAGGGGGCTTCCTCCTACGAGCAGTACTTC.

This clone was seen only once. V is TRBV11-1 and J is TRBJ1-1; no firm D call. Trimming took off 5 bases at V and 1 base at J, with 14 bases between the two ends. Germline loops: CDR1 SGHAT, CDR2 FQDESV (reference sequence). This CDR3 is built from 15 residues. The chain's CDR3 is CASSHGLYQNTEAFF. The CDR3 DNA reads as TGTGCCAGCAGCCACGGACTCTACCAGAACACTGAAGCTTTCTTT.

The chain has TRBV20-1 and TRBJ1-1; possible D gene TRBD1, 6 bases. The CDR3 consists of 13 residues. Germline assignment: CDR1 DFQATT and CDR2 SNEGSKA (reference sequence). V was shortened by 3 bases and J by 5 bases, with 13 bases between the two germline ends. Here the CDR3 reads CSASFTGPTEAFF. CDR3 sequence (DNA): TGCAGTGCTAGTTTCACAGGGCCGACTGAAGCTTTCTTT.

The chain joins TRBV27 to TRBJ2-7; 7 bases are a match to TRBD2. The J segment lost 5 bases and the V segment lost 7 bases, leaving 8 bases of the junction unmatched. Germline values: CDR1 MNHEY, CDR2 SMNVEV (reference sequence). CDR3 length: 13 residues. Here the CDR3 DNA reads TGTGCCAGCACCACTGGTGGGACTAACGAGCAGTACTTC. It specifies CASTTGGTNEQYF.

The gene calls are TRBV30 and TRBJ1-2, with 10 bases aligning to TRBD1. Germline V gene data show CDR1 as GTSNPN and CDR2 as SVGIG (reference sequence). The CDR3 loop spans 15 amino acids. Germline trimming cut 0 bases from V and 7 bases from J; bases unmatched to any gene: 8. This CDR3 is CAWSVGDRGVRGYTF. The CDR3 nucleotides read TGTGCCTGGAGTGTTGGGGACAGGGGTGTGCGTGGCTACACCTTC.

The V gene is TRBV3-1 (or the pseudogene TRBV3-2), the J gene TRBJ2-1; 13 nucleotides line up with TRBD2. Looked up from germline, CDR1 is LGHDT and CDR2 is YNNKEL (reference sequence). The ends lost 1 base at V and 7 bases at J; junction bases unmatched: 7. CDR3 length: 17 amino acids. As DNA, the CDR3 is TGTGCCAGCAGCCAAGGACTAGCGGGGGGATTTGGGAATGAGCAGTTCTTC. Residues: CASSQGLAGGFGNEQFF.

The CDR3 nucleotides read TGTGCCAGCAGGCGGAACATGAACACTGAAGCTTTCTTT. It codes for CASRRNMNTEAFF. V gene TRBV28 combines with J gene TRBJ1-1; D gene unclear. This CDR3 region has 13 residues. The germline CDR1 and CDR2 sequences are MDHEN and SYDVKM. V lost 6 bases and J 0 bases, leaving 8 bases between the germline ends.

V and J are TRBV27 and TRBJ1-4; 9 bases match TRBD1. Trimming took 7 bases from V and 8 from J; bases not matched to a gene: 5. Germline values: CDR1 MNHEY, CDR2 SMNVEV (reference sequence). The CDR3 loop spans 13 amino acids. The CDR3 DNA sequence: TGTGCCAGCACCCGACAGGGGGGCGAAAAACTGTTTTTT. Amino acid sequence: CASTRQGGEKLFF. The complete variable domain, with remaining parts taken from reference TRBV27 and TRBJ1-4, reads EAQVTQNPRYLITVTGKKLTVTCSQNMNHEYMSWYRQDPGLGLRQIYYSMNVEVTDKGDVPEGYKVSRKEKRNFPLILESPSPNQTSLYFCASTRQGGEKLFFGSGTQLSVL.

The rearrangement joins TRBV3-1 (or the pseudogene TRBV3-2) to TRBJ1-1, with D possibly being TRBD1 (5 bases). The germline V gene has CDR1 LGHDT and CDR2 YNNKEL (reference sequence). CDR3 length: 14 amino acids. The V end lost 1 base, the J end lost 1 base, and 7 bases lay between the germline ends. CDR3 coding DNA: TGTGCCAGCAGCCAAGTACAGGAGAACACTGAAGCTTTCTTT. It translates to CASSQVQENTEAFF.

V gene TRBV3-1 (or the pseudogene TRBV3-2) combines with J gene TRBJ2-1; tentative D call: TRBD2 (7 bases). Germline-derived CDR1 and CDR2 are LGHDT and YNNKEL (reference sequence). V lost 4 bases to trimming and J lost 5 bases, with 15 bases between them. The CDR3 runs to 15 residues. CDR3 nucleotide sequence: TGTGCCAGCAGCCTCCGAAGGGGGGGAAACAATGAGCAGTTCTTC. This encodes CASSLRRGGNNEQFF.

This chain joins TRBV12-3 or TRBV12-4 and TRBJ1-6; D is perhaps TRBD1 (5 bases). The germline V and J ends were trimmed by 6 bases and 10 bases, with 10 bases remaining between them. The CDR3 has 12 residues. The CDR3 DNA reads as TGTGCCAGCAGCTCAAAGGGGTCACCCCTCCACTTT. Its translation: CASSSKGSPLHF.

CDR3 protein: CASSLGLAGVSTDTQYF. CDR3 sequence (DNA): TGTGCCAGCAGCTTAGGCCTAGCGGGAGTAAGCACAGATACGCAGTATTTT. This chain links TRBV7-3 with TRBJ2-3; TRBD2 aligns across 10 bases. The CDR3 extends over 17 amino acids. J was trimmed by 0 bases and V by 2 bases; bases with no gene match: 5. Germline CDR1 and CDR2: SGHTA and FQGTGA.

The gene calls are TRBV3-1 (or the pseudogene TRBV3-2) and TRBJ1-1, with D possibly matching TRBD1 (5 bases). The germline V gene has CDR1 LGHDT and CDR2 YNNKEL (reference sequence). The V end was cut by 2 bases, the J end by 1 base, with 8 bases between. The CDR3 sequence is 14 residues long. The CDR3 loop reads CASSQIQGNTEAFF. CDR3 nucleotides: TGTGCCAGCAGCCAAATTCAGGGGAACACTGAAGCTTTCTTT.